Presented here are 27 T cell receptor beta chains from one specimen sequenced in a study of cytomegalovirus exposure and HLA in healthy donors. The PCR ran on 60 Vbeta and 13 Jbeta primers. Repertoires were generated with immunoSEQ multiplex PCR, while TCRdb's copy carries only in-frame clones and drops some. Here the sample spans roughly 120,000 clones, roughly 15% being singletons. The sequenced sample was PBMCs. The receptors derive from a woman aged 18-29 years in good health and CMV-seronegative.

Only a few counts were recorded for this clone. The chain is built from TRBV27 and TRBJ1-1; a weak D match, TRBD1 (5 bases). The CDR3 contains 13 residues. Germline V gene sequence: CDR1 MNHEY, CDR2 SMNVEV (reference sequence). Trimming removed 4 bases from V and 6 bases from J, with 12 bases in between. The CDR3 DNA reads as TGTGCCAGCAGTTGGGGGGTGATGGCTGAAGCTTTCTTT. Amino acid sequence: CASSWGVMAEAFF.

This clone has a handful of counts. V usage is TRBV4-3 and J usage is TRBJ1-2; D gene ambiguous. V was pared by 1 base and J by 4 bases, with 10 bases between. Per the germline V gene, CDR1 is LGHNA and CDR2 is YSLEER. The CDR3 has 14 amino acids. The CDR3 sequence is CASSQVGGPYGYTF. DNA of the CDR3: TGCGCCAGCAGCCAAGTTGGTGGGCCCTATGGCTACACCTTC.

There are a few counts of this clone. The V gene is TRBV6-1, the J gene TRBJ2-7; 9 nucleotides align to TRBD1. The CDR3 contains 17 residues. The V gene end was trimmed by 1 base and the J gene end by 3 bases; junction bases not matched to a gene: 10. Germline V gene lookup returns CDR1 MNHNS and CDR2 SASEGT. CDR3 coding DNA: TGTGCCAGCAGTGAAGAGTCTGGGGGGACAGGGCTCTACGAGCAGTACTTC. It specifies CASSEESGGTGLYEQYF.

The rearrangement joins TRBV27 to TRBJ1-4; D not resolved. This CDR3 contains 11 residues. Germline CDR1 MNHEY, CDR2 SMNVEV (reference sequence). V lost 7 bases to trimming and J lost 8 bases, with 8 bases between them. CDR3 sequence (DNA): TGTGCCAGCACCCTGAGAGAAAAACTGTTTTTT. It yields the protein CASTLREKLFF.

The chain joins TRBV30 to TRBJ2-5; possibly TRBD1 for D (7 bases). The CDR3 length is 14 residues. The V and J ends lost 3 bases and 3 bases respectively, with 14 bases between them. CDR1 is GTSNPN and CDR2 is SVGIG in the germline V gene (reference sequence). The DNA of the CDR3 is TGTGCCTGGAGCCAGGGGGGAGACAAAGAGACCCAGTACTTC. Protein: CAWSQGGDKETQYF. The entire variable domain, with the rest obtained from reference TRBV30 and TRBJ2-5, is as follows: SQTIHQWPATLVQPVGSPLSLECTVEGTSNPNLYWYRQAAGRGLQLLFYSVGIGQISSEVPQNLSASRPQDRQFILSSKKLLLSDSGFYLCAWSQGGDKETQYFGPGTRLLVL.

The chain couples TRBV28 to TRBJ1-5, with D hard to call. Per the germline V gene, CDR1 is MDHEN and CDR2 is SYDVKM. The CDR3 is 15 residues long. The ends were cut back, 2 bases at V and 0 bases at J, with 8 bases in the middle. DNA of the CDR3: TGTGCCAGCAGTTTACAGATTAATAGCAATCAGCCCCAGCATTTT. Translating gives CASSLQINSNQPQHF.

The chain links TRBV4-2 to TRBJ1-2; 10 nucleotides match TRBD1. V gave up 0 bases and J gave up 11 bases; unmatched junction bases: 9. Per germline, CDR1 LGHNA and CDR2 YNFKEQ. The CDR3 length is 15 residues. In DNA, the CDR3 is TGTGCCAGCAGCCAAGAGATCCAGGGACAGGGGACGTACACCTTC. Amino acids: CASSQEIQGQGTYTF.

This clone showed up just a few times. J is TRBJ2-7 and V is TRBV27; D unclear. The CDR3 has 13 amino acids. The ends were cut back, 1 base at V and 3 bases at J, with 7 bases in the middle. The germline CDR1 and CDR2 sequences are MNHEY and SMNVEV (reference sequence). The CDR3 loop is CASSLLADYEQYF. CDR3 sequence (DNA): TGTGCCAGCAGTTTATTGGCAGACTACGAGCAGTACTTC.

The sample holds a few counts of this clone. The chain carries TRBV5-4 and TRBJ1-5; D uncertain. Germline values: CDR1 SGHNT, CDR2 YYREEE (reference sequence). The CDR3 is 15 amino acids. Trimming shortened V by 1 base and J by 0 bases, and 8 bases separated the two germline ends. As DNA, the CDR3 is TGTGCCAGCAGCTTGTACGGGAATAGCAATCAGCCCCAGCATTTT. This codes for CASSLYGNSNQPQHF.

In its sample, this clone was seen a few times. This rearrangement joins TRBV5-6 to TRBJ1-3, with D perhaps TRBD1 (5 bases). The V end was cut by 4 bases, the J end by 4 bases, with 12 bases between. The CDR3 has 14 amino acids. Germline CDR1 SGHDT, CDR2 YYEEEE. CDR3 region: CASSVGTRGNTIYF. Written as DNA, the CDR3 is TGTGCCAGCAGCGTCGGGACTCGAGGAAACACCATATATTTT.

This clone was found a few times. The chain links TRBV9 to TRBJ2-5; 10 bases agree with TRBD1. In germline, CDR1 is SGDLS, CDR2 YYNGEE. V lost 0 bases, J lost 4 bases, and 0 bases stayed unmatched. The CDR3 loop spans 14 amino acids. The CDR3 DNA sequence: TGTGCCAGCAGCGTAGGGGACAGGGGAGAGACCCAGTACTTC. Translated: CASSVGDRGETQYF.

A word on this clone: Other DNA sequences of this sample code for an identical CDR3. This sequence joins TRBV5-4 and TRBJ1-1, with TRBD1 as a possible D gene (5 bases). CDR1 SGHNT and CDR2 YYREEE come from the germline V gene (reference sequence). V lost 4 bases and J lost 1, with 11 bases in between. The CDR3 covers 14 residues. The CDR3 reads CASSIIRGNTEAFF. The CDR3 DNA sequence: TGTGCCAGCAGCATAATAAGGGGGAACACTGAAGCTTTCTTT.

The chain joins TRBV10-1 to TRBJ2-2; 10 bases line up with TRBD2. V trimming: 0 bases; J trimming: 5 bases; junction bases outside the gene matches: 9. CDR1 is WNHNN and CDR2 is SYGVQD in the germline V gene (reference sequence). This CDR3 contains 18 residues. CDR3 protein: CASSESPPGTSVTGELFF. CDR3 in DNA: TGCGCCAGCAGTGAGTCACCTCCAGGGACTAGCGTGACCGGGGAGCTGTTTTTT.

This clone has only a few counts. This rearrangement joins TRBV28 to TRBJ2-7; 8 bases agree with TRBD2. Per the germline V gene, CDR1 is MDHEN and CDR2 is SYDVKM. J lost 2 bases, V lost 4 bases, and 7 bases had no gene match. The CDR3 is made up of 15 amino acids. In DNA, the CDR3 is TGTGCCAGCAGTTCATCAGCGGGAGTGGCCTACGAGCAGTACTTC. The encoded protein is CASSSSAGVAYEQYF.

CDR3 nucleotides: TGTGCCAGCAGCCGTAGCGGGAGTACCTACGAGCAGTACTTC. This translates into CASSRSGSTYEQYF. The gene calls are TRBV27 and TRBJ2-7, with 9 bases lining up with TRBD2. The CDR3 totals 14 residues. Germline V gene sequence: CDR1 MNHEY, CDR2 SMNVEV (reference sequence). The V and J ends lost 6 bases and 2 bases, in that order; junction bases with no gene match: 5.

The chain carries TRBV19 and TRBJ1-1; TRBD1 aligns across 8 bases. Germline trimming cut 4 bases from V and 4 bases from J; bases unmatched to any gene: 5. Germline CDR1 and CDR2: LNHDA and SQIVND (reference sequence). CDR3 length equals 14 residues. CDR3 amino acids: CASSTGGASTEAFF. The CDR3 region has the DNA TGTGCCAGTAGTACAGGGGGCGCGAGCACTGAAGCTTTCTTT.

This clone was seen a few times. DNA for the CDR3: TGTGCCAGCAAGATGGGGGCTTCTAATGAAAAACTGTTTTTT. Protein: CASKMGASNEKLFF. This chain uses TRBV6-5 with TRBJ1-4; maybe TRBD1 (6 bases). The CDR3 loop spans 14 amino acids. Trimming took 7 bases from V and 3 from J, leaving 12 bases between them. Germline values: CDR1 MNHEY, CDR2 SVGAGI.

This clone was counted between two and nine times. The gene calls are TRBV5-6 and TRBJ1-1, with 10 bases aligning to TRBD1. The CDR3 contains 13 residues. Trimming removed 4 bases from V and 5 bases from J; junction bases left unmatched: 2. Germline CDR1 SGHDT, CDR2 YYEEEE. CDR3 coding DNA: TGTGCCAGCAGCCGGGACAGGGGAACTGAAGCTTTCTTT. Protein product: CASSRDRGTEAFF.

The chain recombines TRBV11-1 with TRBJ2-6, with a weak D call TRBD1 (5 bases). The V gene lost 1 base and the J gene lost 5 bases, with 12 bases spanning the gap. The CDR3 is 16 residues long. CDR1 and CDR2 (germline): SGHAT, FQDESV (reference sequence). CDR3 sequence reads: CASSLEGAGRANVLTF. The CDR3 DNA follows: TGTGCCAGCAGCTTAGAGGGCGCAGGGAGGGCCAACGTCCTGACTTTC.

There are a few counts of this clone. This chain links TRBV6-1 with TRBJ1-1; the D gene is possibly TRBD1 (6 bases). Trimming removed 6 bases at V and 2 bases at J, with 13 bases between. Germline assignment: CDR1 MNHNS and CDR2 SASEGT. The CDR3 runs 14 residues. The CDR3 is CASSPTGGNTEAFF. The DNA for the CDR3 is TGTGCCAGCAGCCCGACAGGAGGAAACACTGAAGCTTTCTTT.

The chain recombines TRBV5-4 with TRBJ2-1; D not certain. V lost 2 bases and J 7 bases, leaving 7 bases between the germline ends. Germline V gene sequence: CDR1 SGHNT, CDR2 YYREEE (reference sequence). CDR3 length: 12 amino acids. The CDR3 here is CASSFYRNEQFF. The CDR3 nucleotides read TGTGCCAGCAGCTTTTACCGGAATGAGCAGTTCTTC.

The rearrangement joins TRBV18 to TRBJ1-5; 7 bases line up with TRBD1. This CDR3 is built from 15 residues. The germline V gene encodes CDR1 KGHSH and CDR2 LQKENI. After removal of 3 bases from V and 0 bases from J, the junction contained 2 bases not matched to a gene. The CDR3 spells CASSPGTDSNQPQHF. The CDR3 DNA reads TGTGCCAGCTCACCCGGGACAGATAGCAATCAGCCCCAGCATTTT.

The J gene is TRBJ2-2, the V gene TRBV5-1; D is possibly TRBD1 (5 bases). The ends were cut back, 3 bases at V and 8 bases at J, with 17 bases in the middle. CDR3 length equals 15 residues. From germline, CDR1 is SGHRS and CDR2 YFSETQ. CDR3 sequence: CASSSPARAKGELFF. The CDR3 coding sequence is TGCGCCAGCAGCTCCCCAGCCAGGGCGAAGGGGGAGCTGTTTTTT.

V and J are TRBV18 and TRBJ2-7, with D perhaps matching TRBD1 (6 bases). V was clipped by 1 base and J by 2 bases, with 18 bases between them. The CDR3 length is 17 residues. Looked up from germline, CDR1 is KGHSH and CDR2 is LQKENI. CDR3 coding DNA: TGTGCCAGCTCACCACTTCCACCGGGACACGATACCTACGAGCAGTACTTC. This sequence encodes CASSPLPPGHDTYEQYF.

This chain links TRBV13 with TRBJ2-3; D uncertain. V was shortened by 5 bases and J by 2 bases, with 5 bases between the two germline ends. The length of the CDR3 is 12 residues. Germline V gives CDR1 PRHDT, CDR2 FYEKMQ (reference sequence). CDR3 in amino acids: CASSPNTDTQYF. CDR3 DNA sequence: TGTGCCAGCAGCCCCAACACAGATACGCAGTATTTT.

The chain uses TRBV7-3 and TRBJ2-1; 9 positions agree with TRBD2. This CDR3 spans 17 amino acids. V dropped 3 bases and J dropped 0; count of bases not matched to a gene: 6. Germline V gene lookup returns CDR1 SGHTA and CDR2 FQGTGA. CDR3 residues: CASSFLAGGSSYNEQFF. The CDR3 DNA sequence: TGTGCCAGCAGCTTCCTTGCGGGGGGGAGCTCCTACAATGAGCAGTTCTTC.

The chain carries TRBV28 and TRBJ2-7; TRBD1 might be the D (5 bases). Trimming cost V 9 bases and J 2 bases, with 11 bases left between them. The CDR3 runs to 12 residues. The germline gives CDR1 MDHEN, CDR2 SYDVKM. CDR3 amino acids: CASKAGPYEQYF. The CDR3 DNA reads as TGTGCCAGTAAGGCAGGGCCCTACGAGCAGTACTTC.